A few counts support the clone carrying this T cell receptor (beta chain). The data are from a study of beta chain features in type 1 diabetes. The germline V gene encodes CDR1 LGHNA and CDR2 YSLEER. This CDR3 has 15 amino acids. V lost 0 bases, J lost 5 bases, and 11 bases lay in between. All of the isolated RNA was reverse transcribed, so expressed TCRB transcripts were sequenced. Profiling relied on immunoSEQ multiplex PCR, and the TCRdb table lists in-frame clones only, not all of them. The table has tens of thousands of clones, around a third seen once. The source material was stem cell memory CD4+ T cells from blood. The sequence derives from a young woman in good health. The rearrangement uses TRBV4-3 and TRBJ1-3; a weak D match, TRBD1 (5 bases). The CDR3 nucleotides read TGCGCCAGCAGCCAAGAATTAACAGGAAGAAACACCATATATTTT. Protein sequence: CASSQELTGRNTIYF.